This record looks at one T cell receptor beta chain sequence and its context. The antigen is unknown. This CDR3 is 14 amino acids long. CDR1 and CDR2 from the germline V gene are SGHTA and FQGNSA. V was trimmed by 3 bases and J by 4 bases, leaving 13 bases between them. TRB rearrangements were amplified by multiplex PCR with BIOMED2 TRB-A/B primers. TCRdb processed the multiplex PCR reads anew with MiXCR; each CDR3 protein has one entry. The sample yields under 10,000 distinct CDR3 sequences, about 28% seen once. This sample is drawn from a study of T and B cells in COVID-19 patients. From blood, about 240-550 ng of genomic DNA served as TRB template. Study results and caveats: Active COVID-19 showed highly clonal TRB repertoires; recovery showed diversity and richness above healthy donors.

Sequencing input: blood. The chain couples TRBV7-2 to TRBJ2-7, with D perhaps TRBD1 (6 bases). This clonotype was obtained from a human donor who had recovered from COVID-19. CDR3 DNA sequence: TGTGCCAGCAGCTTCTCAGGGGACCGGTACGAGCAGTACTTC. As protein: CASSFSGDRYEQYF.